This TCR beta chain was retrieved from a study of T cell repertoires in cytomegalovirus infection. Study-wide background: Both CMV infection and a matching HLA type were indicated by public TCR beta signatures.

In the case of this clonotype: As yet, its antigen is unknown.

TCRdb reprocessed the reads with MiXCR, giving one entry per CDR3 protein. The repertoire holds over 150,000 distinct CDR3 sequences, with about 15% as singletons. The CDR3 spans 15 residues. V shed 6 bases and J shed 3 bases, with 18 bases lying between them. CDR1 is SEHNR and CDR2 is FQNEAQ in the germline V gene (reference sequence). Whole-study results and caveats: HLA-C-restricted, CMV-specific TCR beta clonotypes were dominant ex vivo. Cumulated frequencies of public TCR beta families served to identify carriers of CMV plus the relevant HLA.

Sequenced sample: CD8+ T cells from PBMCs. V is TRBV7-9 and J is TRBJ2-7; possible D gene TRBD1, 6 bases. This sequence originates from a human donor in good health (CMV status not recorded). Some clones in this sample may be carry-over from other donors' samples. CDR3 sequence (DNA): TGTGCCAGCAGGCCCGTTATCACACAGGGCTACGAGCAGTACTTC. Its translation is CASRPVITQGYEQYF.